The next 24 T cell receptor beta chains were all read from a single sample in a study of cytomegalovirus exposure and HLA in healthy donors. With 60 Vbeta and 13 Jbeta primers, the PCR was carried out. The assay was immunoSEQ multiplex PCR, and TCRdb's table has in-frame clones only and misses some. Its table records about 160,000 clones. The sequenced sample was PBMCs. The receptor source for this set is a woman aged 60-75 years in good health and CMV-seronegative.

V usage is TRBV19 and J usage is TRBJ1-5; TRBD1 is a possible D gene (5 bases). The CDR3 extends over 16 amino acids. Germline V gene data show CDR1 as LNHDA and CDR2 as SQIVND (reference sequence). Trimming cost V 3 bases and J 0 bases, with 12 bases left between them. DNA of the CDR3: TGTGCCAGTAGTATCGGGGGGACCTATAGCAATCAGCCCCAGCATTTT. It yields the protein CASSIGGTYSNQPQHF.

The CDR3 reads CASSLLATGAQSYNEQFF. The CDR3 region has the DNA TGTGCCAGCAGCTTATTAGCGACAGGGGCCCAATCCTACAATGAGCAGTTCTTC. The rearrangement uses TRBV7-2 and TRBJ2-1, with 8 positions matching TRBD1. This CDR3 comprises 18 residues. The J segment lost 1 base and the V segment lost 2 bases, leaving 10 bases of the junction unmatched. Germline values: CDR1 SGHTA, CDR2 FQGNSA.

This chain joins TRBV7-9 and TRBJ1-4; no clear D. CDR3 size: 14 residues. Trimming took 4 bases from V and 5 from J, leaving 11 bases between them. Looked up from germline, CDR1 is SEHNR and CDR2 is FQNEAQ (reference sequence). The CDR3 here is CASSSDGLNEKLFF. In DNA form, the CDR3 reads TGTGCCAGCAGCTCAGACGGACTGAATGAAAAACTGTTTTTT. Looking up the rest from reference TRBV7-9 and TRBJ1-4 gives the full variable domain: DTGVSQNPRHKITKRGQNVTFRCDPISEHNRLYWYRQTLGQGPEFLTYFQNEAQLEKSRLLSDRFSAERPKGSFSTLEIQRTEQGDSAMYLCASSSDGLNEKLFFGSGTQLSVL.

CDR3 nucleotide sequence: TGCGCCAGCAGCGGGCGGACTAGCGGGGGGGCCAGAGATACGCAGTATTTT. This translates into CASSGRTSGGARDTQYF. The J gene is TRBJ2-3, the V gene TRBV5-1, with 15 positions matching TRBD2. CDR3 length: 17 residues. Germline assignment: CDR1 SGHRS and CDR2 YFSETQ. With 4 bases clipped from V and 5 bases from J, the junction kept 8 bases outside the gene matches.

The V gene is TRBV9, the J gene TRBJ2-1; 9 bases are shared with TRBD2. Germline CDR1 is SGDLS and CDR2 is YYNGEE. The CDR3 covers 15 residues. The V gene end was trimmed by 0 bases and the J gene end by 7 bases; junction bases not matched to a gene: 5. The CDR3 sequence is CASSVVSGGLNEQFF. The CDR3 coding sequence is TGTGCCAGCAGCGTAGTTAGCGGGGGACTAAATGAGCAGTTCTTC.

The rearrangement links TRBV7-3 to TRBJ2-5; no clear D. Germline V lookup: CDR1 SGHTA, CDR2 FQGTGA. This CDR3 is built from 13 residues. Trimming shortened V by 0 bases and J by 5 bases, and 7 bases separated the two germline ends. CDR3 DNA: TGTGCCAGCAGCTTAACGCAGGCGGAGACCCAGTACTTC. Protein product: CASSLTQAETQYF.

The chain combines TRBV5-1 with TRBJ2-5; maybe TRBD1 (6 bases). The ends were cut back, 5 bases at V and 5 bases at J, with 16 bases in the middle. Germline CDR1 SGHRS, CDR2 YFSETQ. This CDR3 is 14 amino acids long. The CDR3 is CASRKTGSRETQYF. Written as DNA, the CDR3 is TGCGCCAGCAGAAAGACAGGCTCTCGGGAGACCCAGTACTTC.

The genes are TRBV5-6 and TRBJ1-2, with 7 positions matching TRBD1. Germline trimming cut 0 bases from V and 10 bases from J; bases unmatched to any gene: 3. Germline-derived CDR1 and CDR2 are SGHDT and YYEEEE. This CDR3 has 12 residues. In DNA, the CDR3 is TGTGCCAGCAGCTTGGATACAGGGGTCTACACCTTC. It translates to CASSLDTGVYTF. Supplemented by reference TRBV5-6 and TRBJ1-2, the full variable domain reads DAGVTQSPTHLIKTRGQQVTLRCSPKSGHDTVSWYQQALGQGPQFIFQYYEEEERQRGNFPDRFSGHQFPNYSSELNVNALLLGDSALYLCASSLDTGVYTFGSGTRLTVV.

The chain carries TRBV15 and TRBJ1-3; no reliable D call. Germline V lookup: CDR1 LNHNV, CDR2 YYDKDF (reference sequence). This CDR3 is built from 14 residues. V was shortened by 0 bases and J by 10 bases, with 13 bases between the two germline ends. CDR3 sequence reads: CATSRDREFSTIYF. CDR3 nucleotides: TGTGCCACCAGCAGAGATAGAGAATTTTCGACCATATATTTT.

J is TRBJ1-4 and V is TRBV27; D is uncertain. V was shortened by 1 base and J by 0 bases, with 6 bases between the two germline ends. This CDR3 comprises 15 residues. Germline values: CDR1 MNHEY, CDR2 SMNVEV (reference sequence). CDR3 in amino acids: CASSLFAATNEKLFF. The CDR3 DNA is TGTGCCAGCAGTTTATTCGCAGCAACTAATGAAAAACTGTTTTTT.

The chain joins TRBV10-1 to TRBJ2-7; 12 bases line up with TRBD2. CDR1 is WNHNN, CDR2 SYGVQD, per germline (reference sequence). Trimming removed 6 bases from V and 5 bases from J; junction bases left unmatched: 11. The CDR3 contains 16 residues. CDR3 sequence: CASSATLRTSGNEQYF. The CDR3, as DNA: TGCGCCAGCAGCGCGACGCTTCGGACTAGCGGGAACGAGCAGTACTTC.

The gene calls are TRBV10-1 and TRBJ1-1, with a tentative D call TRBD1 (6 bases). Trimming took off 6 bases at V and 0 bases at J, with 8 bases between the two ends. The length of the CDR3 is 13 residues. CDR1 and CDR2 (germline): WNHNN, SYGVQD (reference sequence). CDR3: CASRDSLNTEAFF. As DNA, the CDR3 is TGCGCCAGCAGGGACAGCTTGAACACTGAAGCTTTCTTT.

J is TRBJ1-4 and V is TRBV5-4; D may be TRBD1 (5 bases). Between the trimmed V and J ends, which lost 3 bases and 11 bases, there was a span of 17 bases. CDR3 size: 14 residues. The germline V gene has CDR1 SGHNT and CDR2 YYREEE (reference sequence). The CDR3 DNA is TGTGCCAGCAGCTCCTGGGACTCTAAGGGGAAACTGTTTTTT. Translation gives CASSSWDSKGKLFF. Together with reference TRBV5-4 and TRBJ1-4, the CDR3 gives the full variable domain: ETGVTQSPTHLIKTRGQQVTLRCSSQSGHNTVSWYQQALGQGPQFIFQYYREEENGRGNFPPRFSGLQFPNYSSELNVNALELDDSALYLCASSSWDSKGKLFFGSGTQLSVL.

The chain couples TRBV30 to TRBJ1-6, with D maybe TRBD1 (6 bases). The CDR3 is made up of 17 amino acids. CDR1 and CDR2 (germline): GTSNPN, SVGIG (reference sequence). Trimming took 0 bases from V and 7 from J, leaving 19 bases between them. CDR3: CAWSVRGAGWPNSPLHF. As DNA, the CDR3 is TGTGCCTGGAGTGTACGGGGGGCCGGGTGGCCGAATTCACCCCTCCACTTT.

The chain recombines TRBV4-1 with TRBJ1-5; D not resolved. The CDR3 length is 15 residues. The V end lost 4 bases, the J end lost 1 base, and 11 bases lay between the germline ends. Germline CDR1 reads MGHRA; CDR2 reads YSYEKL. This CDR3 is CASSPSTGSNQPQHF. In DNA, the CDR3 is TGCGCCAGCAGCCCAAGTACGGGAAGCAATCAGCCCCAGCATTTT.

The chain links TRBV11-2 to TRBJ2-7, with D unresolved. Germline assignment: CDR1 SGHAT and CDR2 FQNNGV. Trimming took off 5 bases at V and 7 bases at J, with 9 bases between the two ends. This CDR3 is built from 11 residues. CDR3 DNA sequence: TGTGCCAGCAGCCTTTCCTTGGAGCAGTACTTC. As protein: CASSLSLEQYF.

For the CDR3, the DNA is TGTGCCAGCAGCAAACGGGGGACCGGCTGGGATGAGCAGTTCTTC. It specifies CASSKRGTGWDEQFF. The chain joins TRBV21-1 to TRBJ2-1; the table's D call TRBD2 went unverified against the DNA. TRBV21-1 is an annotated pseudogene. The CDR3 is 15 amino acids.

The chain employs TRBV7-9 and TRBJ1-1; D perhaps matches TRBD1 (5 bases). V was shortened by 2 bases and J by 4 bases, with 11 bases between the two germline ends. Looked up from germline, CDR1 is SEHNR and CDR2 is FQNEAQ (reference sequence). There are 14 residues in the CDR3. The CDR3 sequence is CASSLFAGGTEAFF. CDR3 DNA sequence: TGTGCCAGCAGCTTATTTGCCGGGGGCACTGAAGCTTTCTTT.

The chain combines TRBV7-9 with TRBJ2-7; D is perhaps TRBD1 (6 bases). The length of the CDR3 is 15 residues. The V gene's germline CDR1 is SEHNR and CDR2 FQNEAQ (reference sequence). Trimming stripped 7 bases from V and 1 base from J, with 17 bases between. CDR3 in DNA: TGTGCCAGCAAAGCCTGGGTGGGGGCGTCCTACGAGCAGTACTTC. It yields the protein CASKAWVGASYEQYF.

The V call is TRBV7-2, the J call TRBJ1-5; no firm D call. V lost 0 bases, J lost 0 bases, and 6 bases lay in between. This CDR3 contains 15 residues. The germline V gene has CDR1 SGHTA and CDR2 FQGNSA. CDR3 DNA: TGTGCCAGCAGCTTAGCCCAGATTAGCAATCAGCCCCAGCATTTT. Translation: CASSLAQISNQPQHF.

V is TRBV6-1 and J is TRBJ2-7; the match to TRBD1 covers 9 bases. From germline, CDR1 is MNHNS and CDR2 SASEGT. Germline trimming cut 4 bases from V and 2 bases from J; bases unmatched to any gene: 18. The CDR3 is made up of 19 amino acids. The CDR3 protein is CASSVPQGALSFRTYEQYF. In DNA form, the CDR3 reads TGTGCCAGCAGTGTTCCACAGGGGGCGCTTTCTTTTAGGACCTACGAGCAGTACTTC.

The rearrangement uses TRBV4-3 and TRBJ2-1; 8 nucleotides match TRBD2. V was clipped by 5 bases and J by 4 bases; unmatched bases: 7. The CDR3 length is 15 residues. Germline assignment: CDR1 LGHNA and CDR2 YSLEER. For the CDR3, the DNA is TGCGCCAGCAGCGCCAGCGGGGGACCTTACAATGAGCAGTTCTTC. It specifies CASSASGGPYNEQFF.

V usage is TRBV7-9 and J usage is TRBJ1-3, with 7 bases matching TRBD1. CDR1 and CDR2 (germline): SEHNR, FQNEAQ (reference sequence). This CDR3 spans 14 amino acids. The junction had 3 bases not matched to a gene; V was cut back by 5 bases and J by 2 bases. CDR3 coding DNA: TGTGCCAGCAGCCGACAGGGCGCTGGAAACACCATATATTTT. It specifies CASSRQGAGNTIYF. The entire variable domain, with the rest obtained from reference TRBV7-9 and TRBJ1-3, is as follows: DTGVSQNPRHKITKRGQNVTFRCDPISEHNRLYWYRQTLGQGPEFLTYFQNEAQLEKSRLLSDRFSAERPKGSFSTLEIQRTEQGDSAMYLCASSRQGAGNTIYFGEGSWLTVV.

The chain is built from TRBV27 and TRBJ2-6; 7 nucleotides match TRBD1. The CDR3 contains 17 residues. Germline CDR1 is MNHEY and CDR2 is SMNVEV (reference sequence). V lost 6 bases and J lost 0; bases outside the gene matches: 8. CDR3 in amino acids: CASSTGTAFSGANVLTF. In DNA, the CDR3 is TGTGCCAGCAGCACCGGGACAGCCTTCTCTGGGGCCAACGTCCTGACTTTC.